This T cell receptor (beta chain) was sequenced during a study of cytomegalovirus exposure and HLA in healthy donors. Study-wide findings and caveats: Many donors shared some public TCRs, even though most TCR sequences were rare. Among the CMV-associated chains, a few were confirmed in vitro as specific for CMV antigens. There were around 160 TCR beta chains listed as cytomegalovirus-associated.

The donors were part of the validation cohort, which consisted of more than 90 subjects and was separate from the first cohort of 666 subjects. This CDR3 spans 16 amino acids. The germline V gene encodes CDR1 ENHRY and CDR2 SYGVKD. Trimming took 5 bases from V and 3 from J; bases not matched to a gene: 12. This clone was seen once. The antigen is not known. Using immunoSEQ multiplex PCR, the repertoire was profiled, and TCRdb retains in-frame clones only, with some absent. The sample records roughly 120,000 clones, around 89% being singletons. The genes are TRBV10-3 and TRBJ2-7, with 8 bases aligning to TRBD1. This TCR was sampled from a young woman in good health and CMV-seropositive. The specimen was PBMCs. The CDR3 is CAISHPGTGFLYEQYF. CDR3 nucleotide sequence: TGTGCCATCAGTCATCCCGGGACAGGATTTCTCTACGAGCAGTACTTC.